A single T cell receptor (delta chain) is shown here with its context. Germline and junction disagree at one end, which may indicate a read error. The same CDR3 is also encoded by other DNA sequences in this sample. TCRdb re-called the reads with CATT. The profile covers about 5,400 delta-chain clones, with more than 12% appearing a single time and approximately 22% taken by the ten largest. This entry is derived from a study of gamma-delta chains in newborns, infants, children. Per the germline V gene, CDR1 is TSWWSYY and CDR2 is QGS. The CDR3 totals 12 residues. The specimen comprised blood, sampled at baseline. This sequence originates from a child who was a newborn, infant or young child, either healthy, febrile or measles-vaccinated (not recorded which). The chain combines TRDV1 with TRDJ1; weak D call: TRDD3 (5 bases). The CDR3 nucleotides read TGCGCTCTTGGGGAATGGCAATTAGGGCTCATCTTC. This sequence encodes CALGEWQLGLIF.